One and the same sample provided the 28 T cell receptor beta chains below, sequenced in a study of T cell responses to AZD1222 COVID-19 vaccine (dated by TCRdb to the early 2020s). The label giving this sample's time point can be read as: baseline before first vaccination. The method was the immunoSEQ multiplex PCR assay. The table comes from immuneACCESS by way of TCRdb, which keeps in-frame sequences with V and J called. Part of the clones is missing from these tables; in studies checked, under half for an unresolved V gene and the rest for unknown reasons. For this sample there are about 150,000 clones; 90% to 95% appear just once. Around 5.2% of the sample is held by the ten biggest clonotypes. The sequences come from peripheral blood, collected on day 0 of AZD1222 vaccination. These receptor sequences come from an adult in good health.

The chain is built from TRBV5-6 and TRBJ1-5; no definite D call. V lost 0 bases and J 4 bases, leaving 8 bases between the germline ends. CDR1 is SGHDT and CDR2 is YYEEEE in the germline V gene. The CDR3 spans 14 residues. The DNA of the CDR3 is TGTGCCAGCAGCTTGGGCAGGATTAATCAGCCCCAGCATTTT. This sequence encodes CASSLGRINQPQHF.

The chain employs TRBV7-9 and TRBJ1-1, with unresolved D. The germline CDR1 and CDR2 sequences are SEHNR and FQNEAQ (reference sequence). With 1 base removed from V and 6 bases from J, the gap between germline ends came to 6 bases. The CDR3 totals 12 residues. CDR3 region: CASSLVGSEAFF. As DNA, the CDR3 is TGTGCCAGCAGCTTAGTAGGGTCTGAAGCTTTCTTT.

The chain has TRBV5-4 and TRBJ1-2, with D unresolved. V lost 4 bases and J 4 bases, leaving 17 bases between the germline ends. This CDR3 comprises 15 residues. CDR1 and CDR2 from the germline V gene are SGHNT and YYREEE (reference sequence). Written as DNA, the CDR3 is TGTGCCAGCAGCGACCGAGCCATCTCTGCCTATGGCTACACCTTC. Amino acid sequence: CASSDRAISAYGYTF. Together with reference TRBV5-4 and TRBJ1-2, the CDR3 gives the full variable domain: ETGVTQSPTHLIKTRGQQVTLRCSSQSGHNTVSWYQQALGQGPQFIFQYYREEENGRGNFPPRFSGLQFPNYSSELNVNALELDDSALYLCASSDRAISAYGYTFGSGTRLTVV.

This chain uses TRBV11-2 with TRBJ2-7; D is ambiguous. V lost 10 bases to trimming and J lost 1 base, with 20 bases between them. This CDR3 region has 15 residues. Germline V gene sequence: CDR1 SGHAT, CDR2 FQNNGV. DNA of the CDR3: TGTGCCATAAGGTCGCTTGACCCTCCTTCCTACGAGCAGTACTTC. Its translation: CAIRSLDPPSYEQYF.

The chain is built from TRBV5-4 and TRBJ2-2; 7 nucleotides agree with TRBD1. The V segment lost 0 bases and the J segment 1 base; nucleotides outside the gene matches: 6. Germline loops: CDR1 SGHNT, CDR2 YYREEE (reference sequence). CDR3 length: 17 amino acids. DNA for the CDR3: TGTGCCAGCAGCTTGGGTCTCGGGACAGAGAACACCGGGGAGCTGTTTTTT. This gives the protein CASSLGLGTENTGELFF.

The count of this clone is one. This chain links TRBV5-1 with TRBJ2-3, with D possibly matching TRBD2 (5 bases). Germline CDR1 reads SGHRS; CDR2 reads YFSETQ. V was cut by 0 bases and J by 2 bases, with 22 bases left in between. The CDR3 runs 19 residues. In DNA, the CDR3 is TGCGCCAGCAGCTTGGCCCTTGTGCCCGGGCTAGCCTACACAGATACGCAGTATTTT. It specifies CASSLALVPGLAYTDTQYF.

The V call is TRBV6-1, the J call TRBJ2-2, with unresolved D. CDR1 MNHNS and CDR2 SASEGT come from the germline V gene. The CDR3 length is 16 residues. V was clipped by 0 bases and J by 1 base, with 9 bases between them. The CDR3 coding sequence is TGTGCCAGCAGTGAAGCGGGGTGGGGGAACACCGGGGAGCTGTTTTTT. Translated, it gives CASSEAGWGNTGELFF.

V and J are TRBV19 and TRBJ1-2; no definite D call. This CDR3 is built from 16 residues. Trimming left V 0 bases short and J 7 bases short, with 18 bases between. Germline V gives CDR1 LNHDA, CDR2 SQIVND (reference sequence). The CDR3 bases are TGTGCCAGTAGTATAGATACGTCCCAGCGGAGTGGTGGCTACACCTTC. Its protein product is CASSIDTSQRSGGYTF.

As DNA, the CDR3 is TGTGCCATCAGTCGACTAGCGGGAGGGTCCTACAATGAGCAGTTCTTC. It codes for CAISRLAGGSYNEQFF. V gene TRBV10-3 combines with J gene TRBJ2-1; TRBD2 matches 14 bases. The germline V gene has CDR1 ENHRY and CDR2 SYGVKD. The V segment lost 5 bases and the J segment 1 base; nucleotides outside the gene matches: 1. The CDR3 consists of 16 residues.

This clone was seen once. The V call is TRBV7-2, the J call TRBJ2-7; tentatively, D is TRBD2 (5 bases). This CDR3 region has 15 residues. V was clipped by 1 base and J by 3 bases, with 13 bases between them. Germline V gives CDR1 SGHTA, CDR2 FQGNSA. The CDR3 region is CASSLGASRYYEQYF. The CDR3 DNA reads as TGTGCCAGCAGCTTAGGGGCTAGCAGATACTACGAGCAGTACTTC.

This clone appeared a single time. The J gene is TRBJ1-1, the V gene TRBV29-1; TRBD1 aligns across 7 bases. The CDR3 totals 10 residues. Trimming at V came to 4 bases and at J to 10 bases, leaving 3 bases not matched to a gene. In germline, CDR1 is SQVTM, CDR2 ANQGSEA. This CDR3 reads CSVAGTVAFF. The CDR3 DNA follows: TGCAGCGTTGCAGGGACAGTAGCTTTCTTT.

V and J are TRBV7-8 and TRBJ1-3, with unresolved D. CDR1 SGHVS and CDR2 FQNEAQ come from the germline V gene. This CDR3 is 14 amino acids long. V shed 5 bases and J shed 4 bases, with 12 bases lying between them. This chain's CDR3 is CASSRREGGNTIYF. CDR3 sequence (DNA): TGTGCCAGCAGCCGACGGGAGGGAGGAAACACCATATATTTT.

The V gene is TRBV7-6, the J gene TRBJ1-1; D is possibly TRBD1 (6 bases). The CDR3 is made up of 14 amino acids. Germline loops: CDR1 SGHVS, CDR2 FNYEAQ. V lost 1 base to trimming and J lost 6 bases, with 12 bases between them. The CDR3 DNA sequence: TGTGCCAGCAGCTTAGGAGGGGGGGCCCCTGAAGCTTTCTTT. As protein: CASSLGGGAPEAFF.

The chain is built from TRBV2 and TRBJ1-3, with unresolved D. The CDR3 contains 15 residues. Germline assignment: CDR1 SNHLY and CDR2 FYNNEI. The ends were cut back, 6 bases at V and 0 bases at J, with 12 bases in the middle. CDR3 in amino acids: CASRSSTYSGNTIYF. The CDR3 DNA is TGTGCCAGCAGAAGCAGTACGTACTCTGGAAACACCATATATTTT.

The chain combines TRBV5-4 with TRBJ1-5; D not certain. The CDR3 loop spans 13 amino acids. The germline V gene has CDR1 SGHNT and CDR2 YYREEE (reference sequence). V shed 4 bases and J shed 4 bases, with 9 bases lying between them. Here the CDR3 reads CASSPGRNQPQHF. CDR3 DNA: TGTGCCAGCAGCCCGGGCAGAAATCAGCCCCAGCATTTT.

The CDR3 DNA sequence: TGTGCCAGCAGGCTTCTCCGGGACGGCTCCTACGAGCAGTACTTC. It encodes CASRLLRDGSYEQYF. This chain connects TRBV28 to TRBJ2-7; D is possibly TRBD1 or TRBD2 (5 bases each). Germline V gene sequence: CDR1 MDHEN, CDR2 SYDVKM. This CDR3 has 15 amino acids. The V end was cut by 6 bases, the J end by 0 bases, with 15 bases between.

The V call is TRBV12-3 or TRBV12-4, the J call TRBJ2-3, with 7 nucleotides matching TRBD2. The CDR3 length is 13 residues. V was pared by 3 bases and J by 3 bases, with 0 bases of the junction left unmatched. The CDR3 nucleotides read TGTGCCAGCAGTTTTAGCGGGACAGATACGCAGTATTTT. Translated: CASSFSGTDTQYF.

This rearrangement joins TRBV20-1 to TRBJ2-1; D is unresolved. The CDR3 totals 11 residues. V was shortened by 6 bases and J by 6 bases, with 9 bases between the two germline ends. Germline V lookup: CDR1 DFQATT, CDR2 SNEGSKA (reference sequence). The CDR3 region has the DNA TGCAGTGCAAACGATGGCAATGAGCAGTTCTTC. Protein product: CSANDGNEQFF.

This clone has ten or more counts. The chain uses TRBV7-2 and TRBJ2-7; 12 bases fit TRBD2. The CDR3 extends over 14 amino acids. Per the germline V gene, CDR1 is SGHTA and CDR2 is FQGNSA. Trimming took 1 base from V and 10 from J; bases not matched to a gene: 5. Here the CDR3 DNA reads TGTGCCAGCAGCTTAGGCTCTAGCGGGGGGGACCAGTACTTC. Residues: CASSLGSSGGDQYF.

This chain joins TRBV11-2 and TRBJ2-1; D is unclear. The CDR3 covers 15 residues. Germline-derived CDR1 and CDR2 are SGHAT and FQNNGV. V shed 2 bases and J shed 4 bases, with 12 bases lying between them. The CDR3 loop reads CASSLIRGRYNEQFF. In DNA form, the CDR3 reads TGTGCCAGCAGCTTAATTCGCGGACGATACAATGAGCAGTTCTTC.

Details on this clone: One end of the junction does not line up with germline, which may come from a read error. The V call is TRBV2, the J call TRBJ1-2; TRBD1 might be the D (6 bases). The CDR3 has 14 residues. CDR1 SNHLY and CDR2 FYNNEI come from the germline V gene. In DNA form, the CDR3 reads TGTGCCAGCAGGGAAGACAGGACGAACTATGGCTACACCTTC. It codes for CASREDRTNYGYTF.

The V and J genes are TRBV19 and TRBJ1-3; 8 positions match TRBD1. Germline V gives CDR1 LNHDA, CDR2 SQIVND (reference sequence). The CDR3 is 14 residues long. The trim removed 6 bases at V and 1 base at J, leaving 2 bases unmatched. This chain's CDR3 is CASSRGLSGNTIYF. In DNA form, the CDR3 reads TGTGCCAGTAGCAGGGGGCTTTCTGGAAACACCATATATTTT.

The chain employs TRBV5-1 and TRBJ2-5; D perhaps matches TRBD1 (6 bases). Looked up from germline, CDR1 is SGHRS and CDR2 is YFSETQ. The CDR3 runs 16 residues. Trimming stripped 0 bases from V and 4 bases from J, with 16 bases between. CDR3 amino acids: CASSLGTVGVRETQYF. DNA of the CDR3: TGCGCCAGCAGCTTGGGGACAGTGGGGGTGCGAGAGACCCAGTACTTC. The full variable domain, with the rest looked up from reference TRBV5-1 and TRBJ2-5, is KAGVTQTPRYLIKTRGQQVTLSCSPISGHRSVSWYQQTPGQGLQFLFEYFSETQRNKGNFPGRFSGRQFSNSRSEMNVSTLELGDSALYLCASSLGTVGVRETQYFGPGTRLLVL.

V usage is TRBV28 and J usage is TRBJ1-5, with 9 bases aligning to TRBD1. Germline CDR1 is MDHEN and CDR2 is SYDVKM. Trimming took 3 bases from V and 8 from J; bases not matched to a gene: 2. The CDR3 contains 13 residues. CDR3 coding DNA: TGTGCCAGCAGTTTGACAGGGGGTAAGCCCCAGCATTTT. This codes for CASSLTGGKPQHF. The variable domain in full, completed from reference TRBV28 and TRBJ1-5, reads DVKVTQSSRYLVKRTGEKVFLECVQDMDHENMFWYRQDPGLGLRLIYFSYDVKMKEKGDIPEGYSVSREKKERFSLILESASTNQTSMYLCASSLTGGKPQHFGDGTRLSIL.

The chain has TRBV9 and TRBJ1-4, with D possibly being TRBD1 (5 bases). V gave up 3 bases and J gave up 8 bases, with 11 bases separating them. The length of the CDR3 is 13 residues. The V gene's germline CDR1 is SGDLS and CDR2 YYNGEE. The CDR3 DNA follows: TGTGCCAGCAGCGCCGGGGCAAGGGAAAAACTGTTTTTT. Its protein product is CASSAGAREKLFF.

The chain combines TRBV5-6 with TRBJ1-1; D not certain. This CDR3 is built from 11 residues. CDR1 and CDR2 (germline): SGHDT, YYEEEE. V was clipped by 1 base and J by 2 bases, with 0 bases between them. The CDR3, as DNA: TGTGCCAGCAGCTTGAACACTGAAGCTTTCTTT. This encodes CASSLNTEAFF.

The chain combines TRBV7-2 with TRBJ2-5, with 8 positions matching TRBD1. Trimming took 0 bases from V and 2 from J; bases not matched to a gene: 17. This CDR3 is 20 amino acids long. CDR1 and CDR2 (germline): SGHTA, FQGNSA. The DNA of the CDR3 is TGTGCCAGCAGCTTAGCGCGAGGACAGGGAGTACTCAAGGGGCAAGAGACCCAGTACTTC. Protein sequence: CASSLARGQGVLKGQETQYF.

This clone is a singleton in its sample. The chain combines TRBV7-6 with TRBJ2-1; D tentatively reads TRBD1 or TRBD2 (5 bases each). The V gene's germline CDR1 is SGHVS and CDR2 FNYEAQ. The CDR3 extends over 15 amino acids. V was clipped by 5 bases and J by 9 bases, with 20 bases between them. The chain's CDR3 is CASSRLGTPKGEQFF. The CDR3 region has the DNA TGTGCCAGCAGCCGTTTAGGGACCCCCAAGGGTGAGCAGTTCTTC.